This is a list of T cell receptor beta chains from one sample in a study of T-cell memory formation after mild COVID-19. TCRdb analysed the 5' RACE reads with MiXCR anew, one entry per CDR3 protein. The repertoire holds under 350,000 distinct CDR3 sequences, with 15% to 20% as singletons. The sample comprised PBMCs or a T cell subset sorted from them (not recorded which). Receptor source: a man younger than 35 who had mild COVID-19 (a few samples of this study predate the infection). Cell type and time point are not known. Both conserved end residues are part of each CDR3. The order of the fields is clone size, V gene, D gene, J gene, CDR3 protein, CDR3 DNA. A D gene is named only where the DNA matches it firmly. Clone size is stated in some rows and not others, as once, few, many or a class when expanded.

size: few
V: TRBV5-1
D: TRBD1
J: TRBJ2-7
CDR3: CASTWTGGSYEQYF
DNA: TGCGCCAGCACGTGGACAGGGGGCTCCTACGAGCAGTACTTC

size: many
V: TRBV19
D: TRBD1
J: TRBJ2-1
CDR3: CATRTGYIGEQFF
DNA: TGTGCCACTCGGACAGGGTATATTGGTGAGCAGTTCTTC

size: -
V: TRBV5-1
D: -
J: TRBJ2-5
CDR3: CASSWVVQETQYF
DNA: TGCGCCAGCAGCTGGGTAGTCCAGGAGACCCAGTACTTC

size: few
V: TRBV9
D: TRBD2
J: TRBJ2-3
CDR3: CASSVGGAGSSTDTQYF
DNA: TGTGCCAGCAGCGTAGGGGGAGCGGGGTCTTCCACAGATACGCAGTATTTT

size: few
V: TRBV6-5
D: TRBD2
J: TRBJ2-3
CDR3: CASSPRTSGVGGDTQYF
DNA: TGTGCCAGCAGCCCCAGGACTAGCGGGGTTGGGGGGGATACGCAGTATTTT

size: few
V: TRBV19
D: -
J: TRBJ2-1
CDR3: CASSIDLGGYEQFF
DNA: TGTGCCAGTAGTATAGACCTCGGGGGATATGAGCAGTTCTTC

size: -
V: TRBV5-4
D: TRBD1
J: TRBJ2-1
CDR3: CASSPDRGWNEQFF
DNA: TGTGCCAGCAGCCCCGACAGGGGGTGGAATGAGCAGTTCTTC

size: -
V: TRBV6-2/TRBV6-3
D: -
J: TRBJ2-6
CDR3: CAGGSSGANVLTF
DNA: TGTGCCGGGGGGAGCTCTGGGGCCAACGTCCTGACTTTC

size: few
V: TRBV5-1
D: -
J: TRBJ2-1
CDR3: CASSPYPRRLGKGEQFF
DNA: TGCGCCAGCAGCCCCTATCCCCGCCGGCTAGGGAAGGGTGAGCAGTTCTTC

size: -
V: TRBV20-1
D: -
J: TRBJ2-5
CDR3: CSARDVGPRETQYF
DNA: TGCAGTGCTAGAGATGTGGGGCCTCGGGAGACCCAGTACTTC

size: -
V: TRBV11-2
D: TRBD2
J: TRBJ2-3
CDR3: CASSPGGGSTDTQYF
DNA: TGTGCCAGCAGCCCTGGCGGGGGGAGCACAGATACGCAGTATTTT

size: few
V: TRBV28
D: -
J: TRBJ1-6
CDR3: CASMDVLSSYNSPLHF
DNA: TGTGCCAGCATGGACGTCTTAAGCTCCTATAATTCACCCCTCCACTTT

size: few
V: TRBV7-7
D: -
J: TRBJ2-2
CDR3: CASSVDRNTGELFF
DNA: TGTGCCAGCAGCGTGGACAGGAACACCGGGGAGCTGTTTTTT